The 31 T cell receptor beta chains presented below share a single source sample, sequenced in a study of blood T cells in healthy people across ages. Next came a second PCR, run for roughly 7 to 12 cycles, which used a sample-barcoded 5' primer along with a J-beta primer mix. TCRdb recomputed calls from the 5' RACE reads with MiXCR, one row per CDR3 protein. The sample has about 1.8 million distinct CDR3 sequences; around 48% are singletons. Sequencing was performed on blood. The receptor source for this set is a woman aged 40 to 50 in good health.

CDR3 in DNA: TGTGCCACCAGCTCCCCGGGAACAGAGAGCACAGATACGCAGTATTTT. It encodes CATSSPGTESTDTQYF. This chain connects TRBV15 to TRBJ2-3, with D possibly TRBD2 on 5 matching bases. Germline V gene data show CDR1 as LNHNV and CDR2 as YYDKDF (reference sequence). The CDR3 loop spans 16 amino acids. V lost 5 bases and J 0 bases, leaving 15 bases between the germline ends.

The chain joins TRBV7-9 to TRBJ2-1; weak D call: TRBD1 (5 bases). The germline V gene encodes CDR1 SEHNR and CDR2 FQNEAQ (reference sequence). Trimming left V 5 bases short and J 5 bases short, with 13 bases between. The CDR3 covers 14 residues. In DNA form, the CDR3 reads TGTGCCAGCAGCCAACGCATGACAGACAATGAGCAGTTCTTC. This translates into CASSQRMTDNEQFF.

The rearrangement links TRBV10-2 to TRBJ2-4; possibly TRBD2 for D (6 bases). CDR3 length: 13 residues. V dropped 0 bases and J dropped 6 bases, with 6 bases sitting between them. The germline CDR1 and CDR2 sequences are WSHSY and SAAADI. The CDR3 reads CASSESEGNIQYF. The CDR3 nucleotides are TGCGCCAGCAGTGAGTCGGAGGGAAACATTCAGTACTTC.

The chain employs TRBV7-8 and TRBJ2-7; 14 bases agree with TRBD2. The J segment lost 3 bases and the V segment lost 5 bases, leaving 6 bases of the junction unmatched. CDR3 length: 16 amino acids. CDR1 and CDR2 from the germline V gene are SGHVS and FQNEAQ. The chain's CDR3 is CASSGGLAGGDYEQYF. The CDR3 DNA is TGTGCCAGCAGCGGAGGACTAGCGGGGGGAGACTACGAGCAGTACTTC.

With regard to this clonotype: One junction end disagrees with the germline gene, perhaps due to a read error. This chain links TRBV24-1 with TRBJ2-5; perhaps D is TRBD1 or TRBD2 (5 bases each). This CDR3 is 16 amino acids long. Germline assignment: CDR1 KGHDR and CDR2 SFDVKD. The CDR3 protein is CATSESKPGPRETQYF. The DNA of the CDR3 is TGTGCCACCAGTGAGTCCAAACCGGGACCAAGGGAGACTCAGTACTTC.

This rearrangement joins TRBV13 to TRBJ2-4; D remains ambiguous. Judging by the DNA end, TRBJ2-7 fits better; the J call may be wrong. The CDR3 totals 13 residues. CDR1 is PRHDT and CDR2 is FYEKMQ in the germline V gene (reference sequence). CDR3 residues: CASSLVLAYEQYF. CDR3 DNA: TGTGCCAGCAGCTTAGTTTTGGCTTACGAGCAGTACTTC.

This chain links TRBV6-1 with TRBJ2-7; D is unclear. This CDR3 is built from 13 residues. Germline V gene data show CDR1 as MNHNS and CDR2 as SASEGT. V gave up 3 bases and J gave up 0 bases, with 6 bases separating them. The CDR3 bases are TGTGCCAGCAGTGAGACTCGCTCCTACGAGCAGTACTTC. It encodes CASSETRSYEQYF.

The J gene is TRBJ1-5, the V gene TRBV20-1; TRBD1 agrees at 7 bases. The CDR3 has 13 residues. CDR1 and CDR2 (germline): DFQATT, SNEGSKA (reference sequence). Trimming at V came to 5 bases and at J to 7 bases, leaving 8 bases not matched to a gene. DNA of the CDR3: TGCAGTGCTTTTGACCGACAGGGACAGCCCCAGCATTTT. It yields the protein CSAFDRQGQPQHF.

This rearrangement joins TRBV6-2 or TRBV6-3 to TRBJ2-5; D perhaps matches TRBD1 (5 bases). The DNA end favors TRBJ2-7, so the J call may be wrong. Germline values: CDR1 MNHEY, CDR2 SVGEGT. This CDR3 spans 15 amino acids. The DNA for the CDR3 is TGTGCCAGCAGTTACTCGGGAACAGGCGTCCACGAGCAGTACTTC. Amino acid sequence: CASSYSGTGVHEQYF.

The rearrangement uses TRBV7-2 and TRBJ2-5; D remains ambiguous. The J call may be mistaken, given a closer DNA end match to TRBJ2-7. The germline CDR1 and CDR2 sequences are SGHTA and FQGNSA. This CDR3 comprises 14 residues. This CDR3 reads CASSFQRITYEQYF. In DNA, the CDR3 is TGTGCCAGCAGCTTTCAACGCATCACTTACGAGCAGTACTTC.

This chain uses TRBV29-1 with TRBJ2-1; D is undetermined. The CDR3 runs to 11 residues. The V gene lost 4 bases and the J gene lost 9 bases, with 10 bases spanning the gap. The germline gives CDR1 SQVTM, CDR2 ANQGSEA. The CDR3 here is CSVGQPGEQFF. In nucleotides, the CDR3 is TGCAGCGTTGGACAACCAGGTGAGCAGTTCTTC.

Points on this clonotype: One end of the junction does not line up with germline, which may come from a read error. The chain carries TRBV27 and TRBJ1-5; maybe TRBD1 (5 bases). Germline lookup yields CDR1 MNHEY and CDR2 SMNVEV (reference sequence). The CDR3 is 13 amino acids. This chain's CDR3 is CASTTGLDQPRHF. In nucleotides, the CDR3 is TGTGCCAGCACTACAGGATTAGATCAGCCCCGGCATTTT.

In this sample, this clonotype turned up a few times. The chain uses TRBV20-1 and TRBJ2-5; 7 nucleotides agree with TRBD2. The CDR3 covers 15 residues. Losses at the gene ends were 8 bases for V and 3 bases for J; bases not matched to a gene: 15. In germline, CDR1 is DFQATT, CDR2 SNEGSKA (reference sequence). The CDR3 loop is CSPRTRALREETQYF. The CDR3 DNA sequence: TGCAGTCCGCGGACTAGGGCTCTCCGCGAAGAGACCCAGTACTTC.

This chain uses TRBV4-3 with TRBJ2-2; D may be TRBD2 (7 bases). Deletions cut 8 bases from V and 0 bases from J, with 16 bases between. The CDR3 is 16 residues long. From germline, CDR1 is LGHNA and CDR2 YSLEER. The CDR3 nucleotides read TGCGCCAGCGGGAGGGGGAACGGGGCGAACACCGGGGAGCTGTTTTTT. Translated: CASGRGNGANTGELFF.

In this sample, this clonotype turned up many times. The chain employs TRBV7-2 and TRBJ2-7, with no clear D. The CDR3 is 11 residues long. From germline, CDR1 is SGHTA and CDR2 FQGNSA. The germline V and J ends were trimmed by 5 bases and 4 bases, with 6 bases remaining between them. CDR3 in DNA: TGTGCCAGCAGCACCTTTTACGAGCAGTACTTC. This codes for CASSTFYEQYF.

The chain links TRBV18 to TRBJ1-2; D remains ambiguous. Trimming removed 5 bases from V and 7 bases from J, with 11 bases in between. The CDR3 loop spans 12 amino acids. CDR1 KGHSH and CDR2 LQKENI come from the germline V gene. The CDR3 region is CASSTTDGGYTF. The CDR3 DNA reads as TGTGCCAGCTCAACCACAGACGGTGGCTACACCTTC.

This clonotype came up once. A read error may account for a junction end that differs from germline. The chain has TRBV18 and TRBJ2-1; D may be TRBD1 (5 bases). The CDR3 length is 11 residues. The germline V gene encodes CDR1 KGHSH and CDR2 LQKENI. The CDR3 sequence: CISRQSDERFF. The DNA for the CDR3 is TGTATAAGTCGACAGAGCGATGAGCGGTTCTTC.

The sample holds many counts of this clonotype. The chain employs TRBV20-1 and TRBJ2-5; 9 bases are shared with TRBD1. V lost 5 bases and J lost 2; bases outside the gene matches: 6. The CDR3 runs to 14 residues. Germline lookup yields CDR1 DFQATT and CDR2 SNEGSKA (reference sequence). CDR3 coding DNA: TGCAGTGCTTCCGGGACAGGGAATCAAGAGACCCAGTACTTC. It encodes CSASGTGNQETQYF.

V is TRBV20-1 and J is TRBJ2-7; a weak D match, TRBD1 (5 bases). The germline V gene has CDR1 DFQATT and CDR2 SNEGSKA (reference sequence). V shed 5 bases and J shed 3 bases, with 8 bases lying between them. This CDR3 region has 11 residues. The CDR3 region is CSAAGYYEQYF. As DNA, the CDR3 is TGCAGTGCTGCAGGGTACTACGAGCAGTACTTC.

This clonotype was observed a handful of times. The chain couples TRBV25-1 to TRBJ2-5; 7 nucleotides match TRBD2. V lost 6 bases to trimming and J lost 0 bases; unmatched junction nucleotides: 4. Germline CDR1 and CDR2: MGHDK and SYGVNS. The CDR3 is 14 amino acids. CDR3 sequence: CASRRAGDQETQYF. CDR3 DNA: TGTGCCAGCAGGAGGGCGGGGGACCAAGAGACCCAGTACTTC. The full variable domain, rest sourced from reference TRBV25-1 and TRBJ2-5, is EADIYQTPRYLVIGTGKKITLECSQTMGHDKMYWYQQDPGMELHLIHYSYGVNSTEKGDLSSESTVSRIRTEHFPLTLESARPSHTSQYLCASRRAGDQETQYFGPGTRLLVL.

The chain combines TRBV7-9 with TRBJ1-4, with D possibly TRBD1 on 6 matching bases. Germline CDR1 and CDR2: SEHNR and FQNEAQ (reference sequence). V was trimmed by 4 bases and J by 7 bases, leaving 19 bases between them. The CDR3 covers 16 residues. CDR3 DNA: TGTGCCAGCAGCTCGAAAGCCTCAGGGGCTGGTGAAAAACTGTTTTTT. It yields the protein CASSSKASGAGEKLFF. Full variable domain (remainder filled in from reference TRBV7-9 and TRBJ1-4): DTGVSQNPRHKITKRGQNVTFRCDPISEHNRLYWYRQTLGQGPEFLTYFQNEAQLEKSRLLSDRFSAERPKGSFSTLEIQRTEQGDSAMYLCASSSKASGAGEKLFFGSGTQLSVL.

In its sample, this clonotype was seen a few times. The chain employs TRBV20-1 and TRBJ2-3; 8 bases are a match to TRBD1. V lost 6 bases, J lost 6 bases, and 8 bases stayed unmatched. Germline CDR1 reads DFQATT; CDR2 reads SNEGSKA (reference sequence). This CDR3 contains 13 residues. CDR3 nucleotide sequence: TGCAGTGCACTGCGTCAGGGGGCTGATACGCAGTATTTT. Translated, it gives CSALRQGADTQYF.

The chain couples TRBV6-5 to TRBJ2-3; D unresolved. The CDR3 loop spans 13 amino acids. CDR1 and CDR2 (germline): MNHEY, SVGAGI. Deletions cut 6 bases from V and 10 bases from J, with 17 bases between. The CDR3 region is CASSHASTLAQYF. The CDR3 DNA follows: TGTGCCAGCAGCCACGCCTCCACGTTAGCGCAGTATTTT.

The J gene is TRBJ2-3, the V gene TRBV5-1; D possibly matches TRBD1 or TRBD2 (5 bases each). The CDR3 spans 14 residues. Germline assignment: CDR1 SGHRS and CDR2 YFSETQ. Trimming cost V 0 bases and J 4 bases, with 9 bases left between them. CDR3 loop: CASSLERDPDTQYF. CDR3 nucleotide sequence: TGCGCCAGCAGCTTGGAACGGGACCCAGATACGCAGTATTTT.

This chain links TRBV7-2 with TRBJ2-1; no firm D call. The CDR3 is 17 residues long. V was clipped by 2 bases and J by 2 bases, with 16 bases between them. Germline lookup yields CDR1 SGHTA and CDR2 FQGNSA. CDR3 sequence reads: CASSLFTATGTYNEQFF. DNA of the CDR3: TGTGCCAGCAGCTTATTCACGGCCACCGGAACCTACAATGAGCAGTTCTTC.

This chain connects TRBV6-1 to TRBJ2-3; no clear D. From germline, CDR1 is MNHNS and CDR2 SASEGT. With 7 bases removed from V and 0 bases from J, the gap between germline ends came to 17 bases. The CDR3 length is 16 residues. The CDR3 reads CASKLWSATSTDTQYF. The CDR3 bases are TGTGCCAGCAAGTTGTGGTCCGCCACTAGCACAGATACGCAGTATTTT.

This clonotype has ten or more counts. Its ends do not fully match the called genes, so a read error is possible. CDR3 DNA sequence: TGCGCCAGCAGCCCCCAACCAGGCTCCGAGCAGTACTTC. This codes for CASSPQPGSEQYF. This chain connects TRBV6-6 to TRBJ2-4; D unresolved. The DNA end is more similar to TRBJ2-7, so the J call may be wrong. This CDR3 is 13 amino acids long. The germline CDR1 and CDR2 sequences are MNHNY and SVGAGI (reference sequence).

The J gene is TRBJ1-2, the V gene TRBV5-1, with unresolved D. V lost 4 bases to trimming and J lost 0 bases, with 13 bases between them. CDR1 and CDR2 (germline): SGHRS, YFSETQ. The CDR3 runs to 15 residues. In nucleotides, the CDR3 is TGCGCCAGCAGCCTAAGTTCGCTGGCTAACTATGGCTACACCTTC. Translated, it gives CASSLSSLANYGYTF.

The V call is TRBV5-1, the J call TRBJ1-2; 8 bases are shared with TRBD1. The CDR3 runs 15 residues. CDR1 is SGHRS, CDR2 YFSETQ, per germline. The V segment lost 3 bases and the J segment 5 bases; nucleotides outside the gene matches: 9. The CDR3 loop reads CASSYGQGRGYGYTF. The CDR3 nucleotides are TGCGCCAGCAGCTACGGACAGGGTAGAGGGTATGGCTACACCTTC.

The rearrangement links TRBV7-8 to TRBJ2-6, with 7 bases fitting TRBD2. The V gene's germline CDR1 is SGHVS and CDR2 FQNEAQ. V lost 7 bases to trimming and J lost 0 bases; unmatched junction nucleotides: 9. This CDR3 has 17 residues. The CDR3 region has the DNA TGTGCCAGCACCCTCGGTTGGGGGGGCTCTGGGGCCAACGTCCTGACTTTC. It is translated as CASTLGWGGSGANVLTF.

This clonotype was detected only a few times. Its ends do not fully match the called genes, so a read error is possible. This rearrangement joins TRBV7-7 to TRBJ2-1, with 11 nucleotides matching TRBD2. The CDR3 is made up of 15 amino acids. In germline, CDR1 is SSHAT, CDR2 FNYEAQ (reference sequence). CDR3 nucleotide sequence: TGTGCTAGCAGCCCCCGACTAGCGGGGAGGGCTGAGCAGTTCTTC. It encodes CASSPRLAGRAEQFF. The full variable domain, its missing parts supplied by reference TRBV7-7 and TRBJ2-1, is GAGVSQSPRYKVTKRGQDVTLRCDPISSHATLYWYQQALGQGPEFLTYFNYEAQPDKSGLPSDRFSAERPEGSISTLTIQRTEQRDSAMYRCASSPRLAGRAEQFFGPGTRLTVL.